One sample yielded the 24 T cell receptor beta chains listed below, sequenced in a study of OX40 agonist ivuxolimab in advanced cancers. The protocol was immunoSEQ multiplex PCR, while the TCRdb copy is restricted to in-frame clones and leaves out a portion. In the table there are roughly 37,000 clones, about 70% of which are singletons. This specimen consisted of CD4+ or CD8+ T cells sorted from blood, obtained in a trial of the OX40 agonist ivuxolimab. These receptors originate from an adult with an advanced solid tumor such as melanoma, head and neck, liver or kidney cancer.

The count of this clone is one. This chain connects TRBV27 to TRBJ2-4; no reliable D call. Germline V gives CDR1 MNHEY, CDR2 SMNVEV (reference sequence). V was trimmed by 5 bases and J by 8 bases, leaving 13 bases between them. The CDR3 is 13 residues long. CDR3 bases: TGTGCCAGCAGTCCCAGTAACAAGTACATTCAGTACTTC. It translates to CASSPSNKYIQYF.

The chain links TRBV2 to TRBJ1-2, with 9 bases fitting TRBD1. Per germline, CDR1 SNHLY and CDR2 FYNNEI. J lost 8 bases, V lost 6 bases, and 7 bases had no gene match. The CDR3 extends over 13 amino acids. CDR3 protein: CASSATGGGGYTF. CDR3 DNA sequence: TGTGCCAGCAGCGCTACAGGGGGCGGGGGCTACACCTTC.

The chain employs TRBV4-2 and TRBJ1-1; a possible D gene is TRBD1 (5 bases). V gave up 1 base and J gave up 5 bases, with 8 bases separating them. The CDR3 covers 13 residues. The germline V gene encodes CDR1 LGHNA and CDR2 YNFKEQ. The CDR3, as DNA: TGTGCCAGCAGCCAAGCGGGGGAGACTGAAGCTTTCTTT. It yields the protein CASSQAGETEAFF.

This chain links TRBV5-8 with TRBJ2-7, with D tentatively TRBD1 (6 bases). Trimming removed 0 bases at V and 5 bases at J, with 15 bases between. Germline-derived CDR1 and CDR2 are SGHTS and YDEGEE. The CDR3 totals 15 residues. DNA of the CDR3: TGTGCCAGCAGCTTGGTCCCTACAGGGATCCACGAGCAGTACGTC. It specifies CASSLVPTGIHEQYV.

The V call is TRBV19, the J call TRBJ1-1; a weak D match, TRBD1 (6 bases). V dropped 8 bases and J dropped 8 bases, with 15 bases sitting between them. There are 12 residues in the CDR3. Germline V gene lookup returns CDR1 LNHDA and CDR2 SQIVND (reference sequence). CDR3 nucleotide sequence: TGTGCCAGTCTCGACTCCGGGACAGAAGCTTTCTTT. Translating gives CASLDSGTEAFF.

Here the CDR3 DNA reads TGTGCCAGTAGTAGGAGGGAGGATGGCTACACCTTC. Residues: CASSRREDGYTF. The J gene is TRBJ1-2, the V gene TRBV19; D remains unclear. The CDR3 runs 12 residues. Germline V gene sequence: CDR1 LNHDA, CDR2 SQIVND (reference sequence). V was clipped by 4 bases and J by 6 bases, with 9 bases between them. The full variable domain, rest sourced from reference TRBV19 and TRBJ1-2, is DGGITQSPKYLFRKEGQNVTLSCEQNLNHDAMYWYRQDPGQGLRLIYYSQIVNDFQKGDIAEGYSVSREKKESFPLTVTSAQKNPTAFYLCASSRREDGYTFGSGTRLTVV.

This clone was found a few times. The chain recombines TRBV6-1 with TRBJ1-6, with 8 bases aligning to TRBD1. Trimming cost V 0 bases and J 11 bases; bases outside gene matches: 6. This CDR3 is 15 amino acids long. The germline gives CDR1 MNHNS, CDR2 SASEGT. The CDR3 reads CASSEAGTGATPLHF. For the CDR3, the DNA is TGTGCCAGCAGTGAAGCCGGGACAGGAGCAACACCCCTCCACTTT.

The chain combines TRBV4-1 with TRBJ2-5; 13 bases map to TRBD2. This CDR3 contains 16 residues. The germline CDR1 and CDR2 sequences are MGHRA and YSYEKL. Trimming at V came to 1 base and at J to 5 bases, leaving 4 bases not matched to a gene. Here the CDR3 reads CASSQGGTSGVETQYF. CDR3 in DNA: TGCGCCAGCAGCCAAGGGGGGACTAGCGGGGTGGAGACCCAGTACTTC.

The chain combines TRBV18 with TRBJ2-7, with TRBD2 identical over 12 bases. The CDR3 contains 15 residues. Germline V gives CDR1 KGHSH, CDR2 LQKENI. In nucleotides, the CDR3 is TGTGCCAGCTCAACCGGACTAGCGGGGTCCTCCGAGCAGTACGTC. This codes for CASSTGLAGSSEQYV.

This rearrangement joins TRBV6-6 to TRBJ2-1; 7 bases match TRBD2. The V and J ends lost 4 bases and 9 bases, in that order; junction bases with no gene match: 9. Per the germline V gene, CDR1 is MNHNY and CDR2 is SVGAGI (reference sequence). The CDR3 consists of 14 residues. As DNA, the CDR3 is TGTGCCAGCAGTTTCATGACTAGCAGTGGTGAGCAGTTCTTC. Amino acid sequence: CASSFMTSSGEQFF.

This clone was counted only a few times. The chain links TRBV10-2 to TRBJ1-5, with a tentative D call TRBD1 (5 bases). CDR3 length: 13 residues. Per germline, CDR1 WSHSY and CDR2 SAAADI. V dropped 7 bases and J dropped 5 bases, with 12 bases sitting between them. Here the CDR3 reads CASTNEGDQPQHF. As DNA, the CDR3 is TGCGCCAGCACCAACGAAGGGGATCAGCCCCAGCATTTT.

CDR3 DNA: TGTGCCAGCAGTGCTGCGACAGGACTCAGCACAGATACGCAGTATTTT. Protein product: CASSAATGLSTDTQYF. The chain has TRBV25-1 and TRBJ2-3; maybe TRBD1 (6 bases). The germline gives CDR1 MGHDK, CDR2 SYGVNS. This CDR3 region has 16 residues. V was trimmed by 4 bases and J by 0 bases, leaving 14 bases between them.

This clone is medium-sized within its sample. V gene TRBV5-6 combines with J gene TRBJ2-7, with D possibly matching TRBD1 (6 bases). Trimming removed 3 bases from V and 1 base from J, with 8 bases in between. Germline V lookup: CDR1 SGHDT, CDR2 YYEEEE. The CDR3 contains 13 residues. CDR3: CASSSGTSYEQYF. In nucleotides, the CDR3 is TGTGCCAGCAGCTCGGGGACATCCTACGAGCAGTACTTC. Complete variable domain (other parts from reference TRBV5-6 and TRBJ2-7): DAGVTQSPTHLIKTRGQQVTLRCSPKSGHDTVSWYQQALGQGPQFIFQYYEEEERQRGNFPDRFSGHQFPNYSSELNVNALLLGDSALYLCASSSGTSYEQYFGPGTRLTVT.

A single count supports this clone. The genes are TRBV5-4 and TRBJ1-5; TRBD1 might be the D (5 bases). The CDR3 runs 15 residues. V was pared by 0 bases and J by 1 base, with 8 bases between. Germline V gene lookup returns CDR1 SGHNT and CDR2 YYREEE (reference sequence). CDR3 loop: CASSLGQLSNQPQHF. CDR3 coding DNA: TGTGCCAGCAGCTTGGGACAGCTAAGCAATCAGCCCCAGCATTTT.

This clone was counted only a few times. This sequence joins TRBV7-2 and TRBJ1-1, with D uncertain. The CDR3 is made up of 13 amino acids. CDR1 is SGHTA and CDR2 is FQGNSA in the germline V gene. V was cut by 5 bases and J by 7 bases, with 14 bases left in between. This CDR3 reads CASSLLRGYEAFF. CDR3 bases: TGTGCCAGCAGCCTCCTTCGAGGCTATGAAGCTTTCTTT.

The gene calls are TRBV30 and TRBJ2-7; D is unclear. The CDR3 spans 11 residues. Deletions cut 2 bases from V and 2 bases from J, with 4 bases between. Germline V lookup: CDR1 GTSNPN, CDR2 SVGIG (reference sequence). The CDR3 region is CAWSHTYEQYF. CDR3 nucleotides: TGTGCCTGGAGTCACACCTACGAGCAGTACTTC.

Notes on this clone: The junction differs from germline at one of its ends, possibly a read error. The DNA for the CDR3 is TGTGCCAGCAGCGCGGGACAGGTGGGCTATGGCCACACCTTC. Protein sequence: CASSAGQVGYGHTF. The chain carries TRBV7-2 and TRBJ1-2, with TRBD1 matching 8 bases. CDR1 is SGHTA, CDR2 FQGNSA, per germline. There are 14 residues in the CDR3.

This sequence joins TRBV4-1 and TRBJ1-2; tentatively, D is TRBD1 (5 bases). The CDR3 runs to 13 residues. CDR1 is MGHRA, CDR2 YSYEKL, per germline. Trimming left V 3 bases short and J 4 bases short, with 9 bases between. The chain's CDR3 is CASSQLGPYGYTF. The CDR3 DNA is TGCGCCAGCAGCCAGCTGGGACCCTATGGCTACACCTTC.

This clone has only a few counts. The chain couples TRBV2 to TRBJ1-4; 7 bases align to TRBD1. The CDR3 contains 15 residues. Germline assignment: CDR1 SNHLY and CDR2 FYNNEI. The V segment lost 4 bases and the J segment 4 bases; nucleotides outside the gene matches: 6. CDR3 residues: CASSGGDSLNEKLFF. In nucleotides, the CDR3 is TGTGCCAGCAGTGGGGGGGACAGCCTTAATGAAAAACTGTTTTTT.

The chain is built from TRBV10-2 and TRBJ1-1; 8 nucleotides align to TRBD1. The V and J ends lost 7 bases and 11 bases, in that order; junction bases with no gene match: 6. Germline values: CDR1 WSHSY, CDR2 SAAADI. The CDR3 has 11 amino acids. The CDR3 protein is CASNEQGVAFF. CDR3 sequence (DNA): TGCGCCAGCAATGAACAGGGGGTGGCTTTCTTT.

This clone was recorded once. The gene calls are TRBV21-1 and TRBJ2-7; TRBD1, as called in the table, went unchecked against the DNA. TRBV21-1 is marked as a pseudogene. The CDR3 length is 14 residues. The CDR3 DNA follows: TGTGCCAGCAGCAATTGGTACAGTTCCTACGAGCAGTACTTC. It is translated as CASSNWYSSYEQYF.

The CDR3 region is CASTFSGGAIDTQYF. CDR3 nucleotide sequence: TGTGCCAGCACCTTTAGCGGGGGGGCTATAGATACGCAGTATTTT. The J gene is TRBJ2-3, the V gene TRBV5-6; 11 positions agree with TRBD2. The CDR3 loop spans 15 amino acids. The ends lost 6 bases at V and 5 bases at J; junction bases unmatched: 8. Germline V gene data show CDR1 as SGHDT and CDR2 as YYEEEE.

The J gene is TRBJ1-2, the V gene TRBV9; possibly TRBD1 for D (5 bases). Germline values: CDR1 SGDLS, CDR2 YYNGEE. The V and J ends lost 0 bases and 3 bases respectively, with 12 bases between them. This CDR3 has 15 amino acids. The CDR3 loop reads CASSVAGGAHYGYTF. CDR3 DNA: TGTGCCAGCAGCGTAGCTGGGGGTGCACACTATGGCTACACCTTC.

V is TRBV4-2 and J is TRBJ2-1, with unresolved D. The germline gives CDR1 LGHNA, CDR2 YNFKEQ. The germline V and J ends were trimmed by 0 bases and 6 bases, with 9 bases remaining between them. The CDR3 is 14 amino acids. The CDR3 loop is CASSQESGINEQFF. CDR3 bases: TGTGCCAGCAGCCAAGAATCGGGTATCAATGAGCAGTTCTTC.